A selection of T cell receptor beta chains follows, all from one sample in a study of cytomegalovirus exposure and HLA in healthy donors. Data came from immunoSEQ multiplex PCR; TCRdb stores just in-frame clones and leaves some out. The sample lists some 110,000 clones, approximately 69% occurring once. Sequenced input: PBMCs. Receptors originate from a man aged 30-40 years in good health and CMV-seronegative. Both conserved end residues are part of each CDR3. Each record gives: J gene, clone size, V gene, D gene, CDR3 protein, CDR3 DNA. The D gene is left open where the match is weak. Where a row states a size, it is once, few, many or the class of an expanded clone; other rows omit it.

J: TRBJ1-4
size: .
V: TRBV28
D: .
CDR3: CASSFPAPRGEKLFF
DNA: TGTGCCAGCAGTTTTCCGGCCCCAAGGGGTGAAAAACTGTTTTTT

J: TRBJ2-7
size: .
V: TRBV30
D: .
CDR3: CAWTIGGQYEQYF
DNA: TGTGCCTGGACCATCGGGGGGCAGTACGAGCAGTACTTC

J: TRBJ1-3
size: .
V: TRBV2
D: .
CDR3: CASRNHRELAGNTIYF
DNA: TGTGCCAGCAGGAACCACAGGGAGCTTGCTGGAAACACCATATATTTT

J: TRBJ2-3
size: .
V: TRBV7-2
D: TRBD2
CDR3: CASRRLAGVTDTQYF
DNA: TGTGCCAGCAGACGACTAGCGGGGGTCACAGATACGCAGTATTTT

J: TRBJ1-1
size: .
V: TRBV30
D: .
CDR3: CAWRGGLWNTEAFF
DNA: TGTGCCTGGAGGGGTGGACTTTGGAACACTGAAGCTTTCTTT

J: TRBJ2-7
size: .
V: TRBV10-3
D: TRBD2
CDR3: CATGGSAYEQYF
DNA: TGTGCCACCGGCGGGAGCGCCTACGAGCAGTACTTC

J: TRBJ2-5
size: .
V: TRBV15
D: .
CDR3: CATRDDSSQETQYF
DNA: TGTGCCACCAGAGATGACAGCAGCCAAGAGACCCAGTACTTC

J: TRBJ1-1
size: few
V: TRBV30
D: TRBD1
CDR3: CAWSLPGQGGTEAFF
DNA: TGTGCCTGGAGTCTTCCGGGACAGGGTGGCACTGAAGCTTTCTTT

J: TRBJ2-6
size: .
V: TRBV7-3
D: .
CDR3: CASSSDVTGLGSGANVLTF
DNA: TGTGCCAGCAGCTCAGACGTAACAGGGTTGGGCTCTGGGGCCAACGTCCTGACTTTC

J: TRBJ2-7
size: .
V: TRBV19
D: .
CDR3: CASSSGQSSYEQYF
DNA: TGTGCCAGTAGTTCTGGGCAGAGCTCCTACGAGCAGTACTTC

J: TRBJ1-2
size: few
V: TRBV6-1
D: TRBD1
CDR3: CASSEKGADYGYTF
DNA: TGTGCCAGCAGTGAAAAGGGGGCGGACTATGGCTACACCTTC

J: TRBJ1-2
size: .
V: TRBV5-6
D: .
CDR3: CASSLEPGSNYGCTF
DNA: TGTGCCAGCAGCTTGGAACCAGGGTCTAACTATGGCTGCACCTTC

J: TRBJ2-3
size: .
V: TRBV6-5
D: TRBD2
CDR3: CASRRGRRTDTQYF
DNA: TGTGCCAGCAGACGCGGGAGGAGGACAGATACGCAGTATTTT

J: TRBJ1-5
size: .
V: TRBV7-2
D: .
CDR3: CASSLDPTTGPQHF
DNA: TGTGCCAGCAGCTTAGATCCTACGACAGGGCCCCAGCATTTT

J: TRBJ2-2
size: .
V: TRBV27
D: .
CDR3: CASSPIPPDTGELFF
DNA: TGTGCCAGCAGCCCGATCCCCCCGGACACCGGGGAGCTGTTTTTT

J: TRBJ2-7
size: .
V: TRBV7-2
D: TRBD1
CDR3: CASSPNPRGQGIEQYF
DNA: TGTGCCAGCAGCCCCAACCCTCGGGGACAGGGCATCGAGCAGTACTTC

J: TRBJ2-1
size: .
V: TRBV7-2
D: .
CDR3: CASSSRQTNEQFF
DNA: TGTGCCAGCAGCTCAAGACAGACAAATGAGCAGTTCTTC

J: TRBJ1-1
size: .
V: TRBV19
D: .
CDR3: CASRARGRKNTEAFF
DNA: TGTGCCAGCAGGGCGAGAGGACGGAAGAACACTGAAGCTTTCTTT

J: TRBJ2-7
size: few
V: TRBV2
D: TRBD1
CDR3: CASARTGGSYEQYF
DNA: TGTGCCAGCGCCCGGACAGGGGGAAGCTACGAGCAGTACTTC

J: TRBJ2-5
size: .
V: TRBV4-1
D: .
CDR3: CASSQDQASEGQETQYF
DNA: TGCGCCAGCAGCCAAGATCAAGCCTCGGAGGGCCAAGAGACCCAGTACTTC

J: TRBJ2-4
size: few
V: TRBV27
D: TRBD2
CDR3: CASSLLAGGAKNIQYF
DNA: TGTGCCAGCAGTTTGTTAGCGGGAGGGGCCAAAAACATTCAGTACTTC

J: TRBJ1-3
size: .
V: TRBV5-1
D: .
CDR3: CASRPLTGSSGNTIYF
DNA: TGCGCCAGCAGACCCCTGACGGGTAGCTCTGGAAACACCATATATTTT

J: TRBJ1-1
size: .
V: TRBV7-9
D: TRBD1
CDR3: CSSSPGQGGYTEAFF
DNA: TGTTCCAGCAGCCCAGGACAGGGAGGGTACACTGAAGCTTTCTTT

J: TRBJ1-2
size: .
V: TRBV11-3
D: .
CDR3: CASSRDTFNYGYTF
DNA: TGTGCCAGCAGCCGGGACACCTTTAACTATGGCTACACCTTC

J: TRBJ2-1
size: .
V: TRBV9
D: TRBD1
CDR3: CASSVGEGQESWTGEQFF
DNA: TGTGCCAGCAGCGTAGGAGAGGGACAGGAAAGTTGGACAGGTGAGCAGTTCTTC

J: TRBJ2-7
size: few
V: TRBV29-1
D: TRBD2
CDR3: CSAAGTSGRQGYEQYF
DNA: TGCAGCGCTGCCGGGACTAGCGGGAGACAAGGTTACGAGCAGTACTTC

J: TRBJ2-1
size: .
V: TRBV6-4
D: .
CDR3: CASSADGSSYNEQFF
DNA: TGTGCCAGCAGCGCGGACGGGAGCTCCTACAATGAGCAGTTCTTC

J: TRBJ2-5
size: .
V: TRBV7-9
D: TRBD1
CDR3: CASSASGTGAEYF
DNA: TGTGCCAGCAGCGCGTCGGGGACAGGGGCTGAGTACTTC

J: TRBJ1-5
size: few
V: TRBV5-4
D: .
CDR3: CASSPDRQQPQHF
DNA: TGTGCCAGCAGCCCAGACAGGCAACAGCCCCAGCATTTT

J: TRBJ2-3
size: .
V: TRBV7-2
D: TRBD2
CDR3: CASSLTTSGRISTDTQYF
DNA: TGTGCCAGCAGCTTAACGACTAGCGGGAGGATCAGCACAGATACGCAGTATTTT

J: TRBJ2-1
size: .
V: TRBV13
D: TRBD2
CDR3: CASIGGRSFEQFF
DNA: TGTGCCAGCATAGGCGGGAGATCATTTGAGCAGTTCTTC

J: TRBJ1-1
size: few
V: TRBV15
D: .
CDR3: CATSREGWTAEAFF
DNA: TGTGCCACCAGCAGAGAGGGATGGACAGCCGAAGCTTTCTTT

J: TRBJ2-1
size: .
V: TRBV7-3
D: TRBD2
CDR3: CASSLGGSYNEQFF
DNA: TGTGCCAGCAGCTTAGGCGGGAGCTACAATGAGCAGTTCTTC

J: TRBJ2-7
size: .
V: TRBV7-9
D: TRBD2
CDR3: CSSSLTSGQYF
DNA: TGTTCCAGCAGCTTAACTAGCGGGCAGTACTTC

J: TRBJ1-2
size: .
V: TRBV19
D: TRBD1
CDR3: CASTRGQAYYGYTF
DNA: TGTGCCAGTACCCGGGGACAGGCCTACTATGGCTACACCTTC

J: TRBJ1-2
size: once
V: TRBV7-8
D: .
CDR3: CASSLDGQRPYGYTF
DNA: TGTGCCAGCAGCTTAGATGGACAGCGACCCTATGGCTACACCTTC

J: TRBJ2-1
size: .
V: TRBV7-9
D: TRBD2
CDR3: CASSRNSGRRNEQFF
DNA: TGTGCCAGCAGCCGGAATAGCGGGAGGAGGAATGAGCAGTTCTTC

J: TRBJ1-5
size: few
V: TRBV2
D: .
CDR3: CASSEKRVRDTLNF
DNA: TGTGCCAGCAGTGAAAAGAGGGTCCGGGACACCTTGAATTTT

J: TRBJ2-7
size: few
V: TRBV6-1
D: .
CDR3: CASSDWGVSYEQYF
DNA: TGTGCCAGCAGTGACTGGGGGGTTTCCTACGAGCAGTACTTC

J: TRBJ2-4
size: once
V: TRBV28
D: TRBD2
CDR3: CASKSGGWAKNIQYF
DNA: TGTGCCAGCAAGTCGGGGGGGTGGGCCAAAAACATTCAGTACTTC

J: TRBJ1-1
size: .
V: TRBV18
D: .
CDR3: CASSSGGGTEAFF
DNA: TGTGCCAGCTCATCTGGGGGGGGCACTGAAGCTTTCTTT